This T cell receptor beta chain was captured in a study of blood T cell repertoires in COVID-19. Repertoires were generated with immunoSEQ multiplex PCR, while TCRdb's copy carries only in-frame clones and drops some. Found here are about 140,000 clones, around 88% of them singletons; the top ten hold roughly 2.9%. The germline V gene encodes CDR1 SNHLY and CDR2 FYNNEI. The CDR3 covers 18 residues. Deletions cut 2 bases from V and 0 bases from J, with 16 bases between. The rearrangement joins TRBV2 to TRBJ1-4; D is uncertain. This receptor was identified in a man aged 55 to 69 with active or convalescent COVID-19. Sequencing was done on a sample of peripheral blood. The chain's CDR3 is CASSERGRSAATNEKLFF. In DNA form, the CDR3 reads TGTGCCAGCAGTGAACGAGGACGTAGCGCTGCAACTAATGAAAAACTGTTTTTT.